This record concerns one TCR beta chain sequence. The sample is drawn from a study of blood T cell repertoires in COVID-19. The study recruited people aged 18 to 89 years across 24 US areas. This CDR3 region has 15 residues. V was shortened by 1 base and J by 3 bases, with 13 bases between the two germline ends. CDR1 and CDR2 (germline): SEHNR, FQNEAQ (reference sequence). Data came from immunoSEQ multiplex PCR; TCRdb stores just in-frame clones and leaves some out. The sample yields approximately 150,000 clones, about 81% seen once. The sequenced sample was PBMCs or T cells enriched from blood (not recorded which). V and J are TRBV7-9 and TRBJ2-7, with D perhaps matching TRBD1 (6 bases). The source of this sequence is a man aged 40-49 years with acute COVID-19. CDR3 amino acids: CASSLGGRTLYEQYF. The CDR3 nucleotides are TGTGCCAGCAGCTTAGGGGGGCGGACTCTCTACGAGCAGTACTTC.